Shown below are 23 T cell receptor beta chains from a single sample sequenced in a study of CD8 T cells in ankylosing spondylitis. TCRdb used MiXCR to reprocess the 5' RACE reads, holding one entry per CDR3 protein. The sample contains 150,000 to 200,000 distinct CDR3 sequences, 10% to 15% of which appear only once. Sequenced material: blood, either unsorted or a sorted T cell fraction (not recorded which). The receptors come from a female donor with ankylosing spondylitis or in good health (not recorded which).

A word on this clonotype: A much larger clone differs by one base, so this may be a read error. The chain carries TRBV15 and TRBJ1-3; D may be TRBD1 (6 bases). Germline CDR1 is LNHNV and CDR2 is YYDKDF (reference sequence). The CDR3 length is 15 residues. The CDR3: CATSEERQAQNTTYF. CDR3 nucleotide sequence: TGTGCCACCAGCGAAGAAAGACAGGCGCAGAACACCACATATTTT.

The chain is built from TRBV6-5 and TRBJ2-5; perhaps TRBD1 as D (5 bases). The CDR3 spans 13 residues. Germline V gives CDR1 MNHEY, CDR2 SVGAGI. V shed 3 bases and J shed 5 bases, with 10 bases lying between them. The CDR3 region is CASSYPQGETQYF. CDR3 bases: TGTGCCAGCAGTTATCCCCAGGGCGAGACCCAGTACTTC.

This clonotype turned up a few times. The chain is built from TRBV20-1 and TRBJ2-3, with D possibly TRBD2 on 6 matching bases. With 7 bases removed from V and 5 bases from J, the gap between germline ends came to 13 bases. The CDR3 has 12 residues. The germline CDR1 and CDR2 sequences are DFQATT and SNEGSKA (reference sequence). The CDR3, as DNA: TGCAGTGTTAGGCGGGACCAAGATACGCAGTATTTT. It is translated as CSVRRDQDTQYF.

The chain recombines TRBV7-9 with TRBJ1-4; TRBD1 aligns across 9 bases. CDR1 SEHNR and CDR2 FQNEAQ come from the germline V gene (reference sequence). This CDR3 is built from 17 residues. J lost 7 bases, V lost 1 base, and 10 bases had no gene match. CDR3 amino acids: CASSLGPQGAPGEKLFF. CDR3 bases: TGTGCCAGCAGCTTAGGGCCACAGGGGGCGCCCGGTGAAAAACTGTTTTTT.

This clonotype was detected ten times or more. The chain carries TRBV24-1 and TRBJ2-7; 10 bases match TRBD2. The J segment lost 6 bases and the V segment lost 6 bases, leaving 4 bases of the junction unmatched. There are 13 residues in the CDR3. Germline loops: CDR1 KGHDR, CDR2 SFDVKD. CDR3 residues: CATSRVAGGEQYF. The CDR3 region has the DNA TGTGCCACCAGTCGAGTAGCGGGGGGCGAGCAGTACTTC.

The sample holds many counts of this clonotype. The CDR3 nucleotides read TGCAGTGCTAAAGGACTAGCGGCAGATACGCAGTATTTT. Translated: CSAKGLAADTQYF. V and J are TRBV20-1 and TRBJ2-3; 10 nucleotides match TRBD2. Per the germline V gene, CDR1 is DFQATT and CDR2 is SNEGSKA (reference sequence). The junction had 2 bases not matched to a gene; V was cut back by 4 bases and J by 4 bases. This CDR3 has 13 amino acids.

This clonotype was counted many times. The chain employs TRBV21-1 and TRBJ2-7; the table's D call, TRBD2, has no DNA check behind it. TRBV21-1 is a documented pseudogene. CDR3 length: 21 amino acids. The CDR3 protein is CASSKGSVQPGLAGCSYEQYF. The DNA of the CDR3 is TGTGCCAGCAGCAAAGGATCGGTGCAGCCGGGACTAGCGGGATGCTCCTACGAGCAGTACTTC.

This clonotype was seen a few times. The chain joins TRBV30 to TRBJ2-1; possible D gene TRBD1, 5 bases. This CDR3 comprises 12 residues. Trimming removed 4 bases from V and 8 bases from J, with 12 bases in between. Per germline, CDR1 GTSNPN and CDR2 SVGIG (reference sequence). CDR3 sequence reads: CAWTGYRDEQFF. CDR3 nucleotide sequence: TGTGCCTGGACAGGGTATAGGGATGAGCAGTTCTTC.

The chain recombines TRBV27 with TRBJ2-7, with D unresolved. CDR1 is MNHEY, CDR2 SMNVEV, per germline (reference sequence). V lost 6 bases to trimming and J lost 0 bases, with 12 bases between them. This CDR3 comprises 14 residues. CDR3 sequence reads: CASSRPSSSYEQYF. Written as DNA, the CDR3 is TGTGCCAGCAGCCGGCCCTCCAGCTCCTACGAGCAGTACTTC.

The chain uses TRBV7-9 and TRBJ2-5; 7 positions agree with TRBD2. V shed 5 bases and J 3 bases; nucleotides not matched to a gene: 6. There are 14 residues in the CDR3. Germline CDR1 reads SEHNR; CDR2 reads FQNEAQ (reference sequence). The CDR3 nucleotides read TGTGCCAGCAGCCACAGACTAGCCAAAGAGACCCAGTACTTC. As protein: CASSHRLAKETQYF. Complete variable domain (other parts from reference TRBV7-9 and TRBJ2-5): DTGVSQNPRHKITKRGQNVTFRCDPISEHNRLYWYRQTLGQGPEFLTYFQNEAQLEKSRLLSDRFSAERPKGSFSTLEIQRTEQGDSAMYLCASSHRLAKETQYFGPGTRLLVL.

This chain joins TRBV30 and TRBJ2-2, with a possible D match to TRBD2 (5 bases). Germline V lookup: CDR1 GTSNPN, CDR2 SVGIG (reference sequence). V was shortened by 3 bases and J by 4 bases, with 12 bases between the two germline ends. The CDR3 loop spans 14 amino acids. DNA of the CDR3: TGTGCCTGGAGCAGGACGGGGATCACCGGGGAGCTGTTTTTT. As protein: CAWSRTGITGELFF.

This clonotype was seen a handful of times. The gene calls are TRBV7-2 and TRBJ2-1; D is uncertain. Germline V gene data show CDR1 as SGHTA and CDR2 as FQGNSA. V gave up 0 bases and J gave up 4 bases, with 10 bases separating them. The CDR3 contains 15 residues. The CDR3 region has the DNA TGTGCCAGCAGCTTAGCTGTACGGGTTTACAATGAGCAGTTCTTC. Protein sequence: CASSLAVRVYNEQFF.

This rearrangement joins TRBV7-6 to TRBJ2-1, with TRBD2 identical over 11 bases. Germline lookup yields CDR1 SGHVS and CDR2 FNYEAQ. CDR3 size: 17 residues. V was clipped by 5 bases and J by 3 bases; unmatched bases: 9. CDR3: CASSPTSGRNVYNEQFF. For the CDR3, the DNA is TGTGCCAGCAGCCCAACTAGCGGGAGAAATGTCTACAATGAGCAGTTCTTC. Supplemented by reference TRBV7-6 and TRBJ2-1, the full variable domain reads GAGVSQSPRYKVTKRGQDVALRCDPISGHVSLYWYRQALGQGPEFLTYFNYEAQQDKSGLPNDRFSAERPEGSISTLTIQRTEQRDSAMYRCASSPTSGRNVYNEQFFGPGTRLTVL.

The sample holds many counts of this clonotype. In nucleotides, the CDR3 is TGCGCCAGCAGCTTATCGACTAATGAAAAACTGTTTTTT. Translated: CASSLSTNEKLFF. The chain links TRBV5-1 to TRBJ1-4; the D is unclear. The CDR3 consists of 13 residues. V dropped 2 bases and J dropped 2 bases, with 4 bases sitting between them. Germline CDR1 reads SGHRS; CDR2 reads YFSETQ.

This clonotype has a count of ten or more. This chain links TRBV27 with TRBJ2-7; D may be TRBD1 (6 bases). The CDR3 has 14 amino acids. CDR1 MNHEY and CDR2 SMNVEV come from the germline V gene (reference sequence). The V end lost 3 bases, the J end lost 7 bases, and 16 bases lay between the germline ends. In nucleotides, the CDR3 is TGTGCCAGCAGTTTCTGGGACACCCCCGGGGAGCAGTACTTC. This encodes CASSFWDTPGEQYF.

In its sample, this clonotype was seen many times. This sequence joins TRBV4-3 and TRBJ2-3, with a weak D call TRBD2 (6 bases). The CDR3 runs 15 residues. V was shortened by 0 bases and J by 6 bases, with 13 bases between the two germline ends. Germline assignment: CDR1 LGHNA and CDR2 YSLEER. The CDR3 loop reads CASSQDRESPDTQYF. DNA of the CDR3: TGCGCCAGCAGCCAAGACCGGGAGAGTCCCGATACGCAGTATTTT.

In this sample, this clonotype turned up a few times. The chain combines TRBV5-1 with TRBJ2-7; 12 nucleotides line up with TRBD2. This CDR3 is built from 16 residues. In germline, CDR1 is SGHRS, CDR2 YFSETQ. V lost 4 bases, J lost 1 base, and 6 bases stayed unmatched. The CDR3 is CASSPSSGRGSYEQYF. The CDR3 DNA sequence: TGCGCCAGCAGCCCATCTAGCGGGAGGGGTTCCTACGAGCAGTACTTC.

In regard to this clonotype: Its ends do not fully match the called genes, so a read error is possible. The V gene is TRBV20-1, the J gene TRBJ1-5, with 8 bases matching TRBD1. The CDR3 has 17 amino acids. Germline loops: CDR1 DFQATT, CDR2 SNEGSKA (reference sequence). The CDR3 DNA reads TGCTGTGCTAGCCCAACGACAGGGGTTGGTAGCAATCAGCCCCAGCACTTT. Translation: CCASPTTGVGSNQPQHF.

This clonotype was observed many times. V gene TRBV28 combines with J gene TRBJ2-7; unclear D gene. This CDR3 contains 14 residues. Germline-derived CDR1 and CDR2 are MDHEN and SYDVKM. V gave up 7 bases and J gave up 2 bases, with 15 bases separating them. The CDR3 spells CASTFADGTYEQYF. As DNA, the CDR3 is TGTGCCAGCACCTTTGCGGACGGCACCTACGAGCAGTACTTC.

This clonotype has at least ten counts. The chain uses TRBV24-1 and TRBJ2-1; 9 bases fit TRBD2. The V gene's germline CDR1 is KGHDR and CDR2 SFDVKD. Trimming removed 3 bases from V and 2 bases from J; junction bases left unmatched: 7. The CDR3 is 17 amino acids. CDR3 bases: TGTGCCACCAGTGATCCAAATAGCGGGGGTGCCTACAATGAGCAGTTCTTC. It encodes CATSDPNSGGAYNEQFF.

This clonotype was found many times. This chain connects TRBV12-3 or TRBV12-4 to TRBJ2-1, with a possible D match to TRBD2 (6 bases). CDR3 size: 17 residues. Deletions cut 5 bases from V and 2 bases from J, with 19 bases between. This chain's CDR3 is CASSPRGSGLPYNEQFF. The CDR3 bases are TGTGCCAGCAGTCCCCGGGGGAGCGGACTACCCTACAATGAGCAGTTCTTC.

The rearrangement links TRBV25-1 to TRBJ2-1, with D possibly TRBD2 on 6 matching bases. This CDR3 contains 14 residues. Trimming left V 7 bases short and J 3 bases short, with 13 bases between. In germline, CDR1 is MGHDK, CDR2 SYGVNS. In DNA form, the CDR3 reads TGTGCCAGCACCAAAACGGGGGTCTACAATGAGCAGTTCTTC. Translating gives CASTKTGVYNEQFF.

CDR3 loop: CASSRGQGSPYEQYF. Written as DNA, the CDR3 is TGTGCCAGCTCACGCGGACAGGGTTCCCCCTACGAGCAGTACTTC. The genes are TRBV18 and TRBJ2-7; 8 bases map to TRBD1. The germline CDR1 and CDR2 sequences are KGHSH and LQKENI. This CDR3 region has 15 residues. The J segment lost 2 bases and the V segment lost 4 bases, leaving 7 bases of the junction unmatched.